A selection of T cell receptor beta chains follows, all from one sample in a study of T cell responses to AZD1222 COVID-19 vaccine. TCRdb keeps only in-frame clones here, not all; method: immunoSEQ multiplex PCR. The sample shows approximately 130,000 clones, over 85% of them seen only once. This material consisted of peripheral blood, taken on day 0 of AZD1222 vaccination. Receptors originate from an adult in good health. CDR3s include the opening cysteine and the closing phenylalanine or tryptophan. A D gene is named only where the DNA matches it firmly. Where a row states a size, it is once, few, many or the class of an expanded clone; other rows omit it.

abundance: NA
v_gene: TRBV18
j_gene: TRBJ1-2
d_gene: NA
CDR3aa: CASSPMTDNYGYTF
CDR3nt: TGTGCCAGCTCACCAATGACGGACAACTATGGCTACACCTTC

abundance: NA
v_gene: TRBV2
j_gene: TRBJ1-5
d_gene: NA
CDR3aa: CASSEVNLGRAGSQHF
CDR3nt: TGTGCCAGCAGTGAAGTAAATCTCGGCAGGGCGGGATCCCAGCATTTT

abundance: NA
v_gene: TRBV19
j_gene: TRBJ1-1
d_gene: NA
CDR3aa: CASKSPGSTLNTEAFF
CDR3nt: TGTGCCAGTAAGTCTCCGGGGTCGACTTTGAACACTGAAGCTTTCTTT

abundance: NA
v_gene: TRBV2
j_gene: TRBJ1-1
d_gene: NA
CDR3aa: CASLFQGSVAFF
CDR3nt: TGTGCCAGCCTTTTTCAGGGTTCTGTGGCTTTCTTT

abundance: NA
v_gene: TRBV6-6
j_gene: TRBJ1-2
d_gene: TRBD1
CDR3aa: CASSPKGQGRSNYGYTF
CDR3nt: TGTGCCAGCAGTCCGAAGGGACAGGGGAGATCTAACTATGGCTACACCTTC

abundance: NA
v_gene: TRBV5-6
j_gene: TRBJ1-3
d_gene: NA
CDR3aa: CASSGGTSGNTIYF
CDR3nt: TGTGCCAGCAGCGGCGGGACTTCTGGAAACACCATATATTTT

abundance: NA
v_gene: TRBV3-1/TRBV3-2
j_gene: TRBJ2-1
d_gene: NA
CDR3aa: CASSQDGIDYNEQFF
CDR3nt: TGTGCCAGCAGCCAAGATGGAATAGACTACAATGAGCAGTTCTTC

abundance: NA
v_gene: TRBV5-1
j_gene: TRBJ1-2
d_gene: NA
CDR3aa: CASSRGDGYTF
CDR3nt: TGCGCCAGCAGCAGGGGGGATGGCTACACCTTC

abundance: NA
v_gene: TRBV28
j_gene: TRBJ1-2
d_gene: NA
CDR3aa: CASSHGLYVTGIFDYGYTF
CDR3nt: TGTGCCAGCAGCCACGGACTGTATGTGACGGGGATTTTTGACTATGGCTACACCTTC

abundance: NA
v_gene: TRBV9
j_gene: TRBJ2-1
d_gene: TRBD2
CDR3aa: CASSVAAGGPGSYNEQFF
CDR3nt: TGTGCCAGCAGCGTAGCAGCGGGGGGGCCTGGGTCCTACAATGAGCAGTTCTTC

abundance: NA
v_gene: TRBV7-9
j_gene: TRBJ1-4
d_gene: NA
CDR3aa: CASSLGSEKLFF
CDR3nt: TGTGCCAGCAGCTTAGGGAGTGAAAAACTGTTTTTT

abundance: NA
v_gene: TRBV5-1
j_gene: TRBJ1-4
d_gene: NA
CDR3aa: CASSLESTTNEKLFF
CDR3nt: TGCGCCAGCAGCTTGGAATCAACAACTAATGAAAAACTGTTTTTT

abundance: NA
v_gene: TRBV12-3/TRBV12-4
j_gene: TRBJ2-1
d_gene: NA
CDR3aa: CASSLGGEQFF
CDR3nt: TGTGCCAGCAGCCTGGGTGGTGAGCAGTTCTTC

abundance: few
v_gene: TRBV7-8
j_gene: TRBJ1-1
d_gene: NA
CDR3aa: CASSLAIGTEAFF
CDR3nt: TGTGCCAGCAGCTTAGCTATCGGCACTGAAGCTTTCTTT

abundance: NA
v_gene: TRBV5-1
j_gene: TRBJ1-2
d_gene: TRBD1
CDR3aa: CASSFDRGDGYTF
CDR3nt: TGCGCCAGCAGCTTCGACAGGGGGGATGGCTACACCTTC

abundance: once
v_gene: TRBV19
j_gene: TRBJ1-5
d_gene: NA
CDR3aa: CASSGQGGNQPQHF
CDR3nt: TGTGCCAGTAGTGGTCAGGGAGGCAATCAGCCCCAGCATTTT

abundance: NA
v_gene: TRBV6-1
j_gene: TRBJ2-7
d_gene: NA
CDR3aa: CASSESLDRFAYEQYF
CDR3nt: TGTGCCAGCAGCGAATCCCTAGACAGGTTTGCATACGAGCAGTACTTC

abundance: NA
v_gene: TRBV9
j_gene: TRBJ1-2
d_gene: NA
CDR3aa: CASSVNGRWGGYTF
CDR3nt: TGTGCCAGCAGCGTTAATGGCAGGTGGGGCGGCTACACCTTC

abundance: once
v_gene: TRBV29-1
j_gene: TRBJ1-2
d_gene: NA
CDR3aa: CSVDSGGGYGYTF
CDR3nt: TGCAGCGTTGACTCCGGGGGCGGCTATGGCTACACCTTC

abundance: once
v_gene: TRBV6-6
j_gene: TRBJ1-1
d_gene: NA
CDR3aa: CASSREGGLNTEAFF
CDR3nt: TGTGCCAGCAGCCGCGAGGGGGGCTTGAACACTGAAGCTTTCTTT

abundance: NA
v_gene: TRBV19
j_gene: TRBJ2-3
d_gene: TRBD1
CDR3aa: CASSIVGTGRGTQYF
CDR3nt: TGTGCCAGTAGTATAGTCGGGACAGGGAGGGGTACGCAGTATTTT

abundance: NA
v_gene: TRBV7-9
j_gene: TRBJ2-1
d_gene: NA
CDR3aa: CASSFSSGYNEQFF
CDR3nt: TGTGCCAGCAGCTTTTCATCCGGATACAATGAGCAGTTCTTC

abundance: once
v_gene: TRBV29-1
j_gene: TRBJ2-7
d_gene: NA
CDR3aa: CSVQDKPYEQYF
CDR3nt: TGCAGCGTTCAGGACAAGCCCTACGAGCAGTACTTC

abundance: NA
v_gene: TRBV7-9
j_gene: TRBJ2-2
d_gene: NA
CDR3aa: CASSLGELFF
CDR3nt: TGTGCCAGCAGCTTGGGGGAGCTGTTTTTT

abundance: NA
v_gene: TRBV18
j_gene: TRBJ2-1
d_gene: NA
CDR3aa: CASSPLGGSYNEQFF
CDR3nt: TGTGCCAGCTCGCCCCTGGGGGGCTCCTACAATGAGCAGTTCTTC

abundance: NA
v_gene: TRBV7-2
j_gene: TRBJ2-2
d_gene: TRBD2
CDR3aa: CASSLDPSGGAIAGELFF
CDR3nt: TGTGCCAGCAGCTTAGACCCTAGCGGGGGGGCTATCGCCGGGGAGCTGTTTTTT

abundance: NA
v_gene: TRBV5-4
j_gene: TRBJ1-1
d_gene: NA
CDR3aa: CASSLDRNTEAFF
CDR3nt: TGTGCCAGCAGCTTGGACAGGAACACTGAAGCTTTCTTT

abundance: once
v_gene: TRBV27
j_gene: TRBJ1-2
d_gene: TRBD1
CDR3aa: CASSPLWDRRTNYGYTF
CDR3nt: TGTGCCAGCAGCCCGCTCTGGGACAGGAGAACTAACTATGGCTACACCTTC

abundance: NA
v_gene: TRBV11-2
j_gene: TRBJ1-1
d_gene: NA
CDR3aa: CASSTYQNQGEAFF
CDR3nt: TGTGCCAGCAGCACCTACCAAAACCAGGGAGAAGCTTTCTTT

abundance: NA
v_gene: TRBV19
j_gene: TRBJ1-5
d_gene: TRBD1
CDR3aa: CASSLRTGGLRSNQPQHF
CDR3nt: TGTGCCAGTAGTTTGAGGACAGGGGGCCTGAGGAGCAATCAGCCCCAGCATTTT

abundance: NA
v_gene: TRBV2
j_gene: TRBJ2-4
d_gene: NA
CDR3aa: CASSPGQLNIQYF
CDR3nt: TGTGCCAGCAGTCCGGGCCAATTAAACATTCAGTACTTC

abundance: NA
v_gene: TRBV15
j_gene: TRBJ1-5
d_gene: TRBD1
CDR3aa: CATSRDLDRGGQPQHF
CDR3nt: TGTGCCACCAGCAGAGATCTGGACAGGGGAGGTCAGCCCCAGCATTTT

abundance: NA
v_gene: TRBV12-3/TRBV12-4
j_gene: TRBJ1-2
d_gene: TRBD1
CDR3aa: CASSTGTAYGYTF
CDR3nt: TGTGCCAGCAGTACCGGGACAGCGTATGGCTACACCTTC

abundance: NA
v_gene: TRBV2
j_gene: TRBJ1-1
d_gene: TRBD1
CDR3aa: CASRGGQVSTEAFF
CDR3nt: TGTGCCAGCAGGGGAGGACAGGTCTCCACTGAAGCTTTCTTT

abundance: NA
v_gene: TRBV30
j_gene: TRBJ1-3
d_gene: TRBD1
CDR3aa: CATGGRGFAGNTIYF
CDR3nt: TGTGCAACAGGCGGCAGGGGGTTCGCTGGAAACACCATATATTTT

abundance: NA
v_gene: TRBV29-1
j_gene: TRBJ1-1
d_gene: NA
CDR3aa: CSVGLGNTEAFF
CDR3nt: TGCAGCGTCGGACTCGGAAACACTGAAGCTTTCTTT

abundance: NA
v_gene: TRBV11-2
j_gene: TRBJ2-3
d_gene: TRBD2
CDR3aa: CASSYSLAGGTSTDTQYF
CDR3nt: TGTGCCAGCAGCTATTCACTAGCGGGGGGTACTAGCACAGATACGCAGTATTTT

abundance: few
v_gene: TRBV10-1
j_gene: TRBJ2-7
d_gene: NA
CDR3aa: CASSPDPPTSGEQYF
CDR3nt: TGCGCCAGCAGCCCCGACCCCCCAACCTCTGGGGAGCAGTACTTC

abundance: once
v_gene: TRBV2
j_gene: TRBJ1-2
d_gene: TRBD1
CDR3aa: CASSLGQGGYGYTF
CDR3nt: TGTGCCAGCAGTCTTGGACAGGGTGGCTATGGCTACACCTTC

abundance: medium-sized
v_gene: TRBV11-2
j_gene: TRBJ2-2
d_gene: TRBD1
CDR3aa: CASSFTRTGRTGELFF
CDR3nt: TGTGCCAGCAGCTTTACCCGGACAGGAAGAACCGGGGAGCTGTTTTTT

abundance: NA
v_gene: TRBV10-1
j_gene: TRBJ2-3
d_gene: TRBD1
CDR3aa: CASSTDRGTGDTQYF
CDR3nt: TGCGCCAGCAGTACCGACAGGGGGACAGGAGATACGCAGTATTTT

abundance: NA
v_gene: TRBV18
j_gene: TRBJ1-2
d_gene: NA
CDR3aa: CASSPSEPYGYTF
CDR3nt: TGTGCCAGCTCACCGAGTGAGCCCTATGGCTACACCTTC

abundance: NA
v_gene: TRBV10-2
j_gene: TRBJ2-2
d_gene: NA
CDR3aa: CASRVGAGELFF
CDR3nt: TGCGCCAGCAGGGTGGGCGCCGGGGAGCTGTTTTTT

abundance: NA
v_gene: TRBV19
j_gene: TRBJ2-1
d_gene: NA
CDR3aa: CASSIAGGGRYNEQFF
CDR3nt: TGTGCCAGTAGTATAGCCGGGGGAGGCCGCTACAATGAGCAGTTCTTC

abundance: NA
v_gene: TRBV4-2
j_gene: TRBJ2-7
d_gene: NA
CDR3aa: CASSLTTPGGGDFYEQYF
CDR3nt: TGTGCCAGCAGCCTCACGACCCCCGGCGGGGGCGACTTCTACGAGCAGTACTTC

abundance: NA
v_gene: TRBV12-3/TRBV12-4
j_gene: TRBJ1-5
d_gene: NA
CDR3aa: CASSWDLNQPQHF
CDR3nt: TGTGCCAGCAGTTGGGACCTCAATCAGCCCCAGCATTTT

abundance: NA
v_gene: TRBV18
j_gene: TRBJ1-5
d_gene: NA
CDR3aa: CASSPGVEASNQPQHF
CDR3nt: TGTGCCAGCTCGCCGGGGGTAGAAGCTAGCAATCAGCCCCAGCATTTT

abundance: NA
v_gene: TRBV2
j_gene: TRBJ1-3
d_gene: TRBD1
CDR3aa: CASSERTGGSGNTIYF
CDR3nt: TGTGCCAGCAGTGAAAGGACAGGGGGCTCTGGAAACACCATATATTTT

abundance: NA
v_gene: TRBV12-3/TRBV12-4
j_gene: TRBJ1-5
d_gene: NA
CDR3aa: CATREGFQPQHF
CDR3nt: TGTGCCACCAGGGAAGGCTTTCAGCCCCAGCATTTT

abundance: NA
v_gene: TRBV3-1/TRBV3-2
j_gene: TRBJ2-5
d_gene: NA
CDR3aa: CASSQVSGPGETQYF
CDR3nt: TGTGCCAGCAGCCAAGTTAGCGGCCCAGGAGAGACCCAGTACTTC

abundance: NA
v_gene: TRBV3-1/TRBV3-2
j_gene: TRBJ1-2
d_gene: NA
CDR3aa: CASSQGGSGYTF
CDR3nt: TGTGCCAGCAGCCAAGGGGGGAGTGGCTACACCTTC

abundance: NA
v_gene: TRBV3-1/TRBV3-2
j_gene: TRBJ1-1
d_gene: TRBD1
CDR3aa: CASSQGIRTGTFGTEAFF
CDR3nt: TGTGCCAGCAGCCAAGGAATCAGGACAGGGACGTTCGGCACTGAAGCTTTCTTT